These T cell receptor beta chains were read from a single sample in a study of cytomegalovirus exposure and HLA in healthy donors. Profiled with immunoSEQ multiplex PCR; TCRdb holds only in-frame clones, not every one. This sample carries 160,000 or so clones, 65% to 90% of them seen once, and the ten largest clones take approximately 6.3%. The source material was PBMCs. These receptors were obtained from a woman in her fifties or sixties in good health and CMV-seropositive. Both conserved end residues are part of each CDR3. A D gene is named only where the DNA matches it firmly. For some rows the clone size is stated as once, few or many, or as a class when expanded; others skip it.

DNA: TGTGCCTGGAGTGGTGAGGAGGGCTACACCTTC
CDR3: CAWSGEEGYTF
V: TRBV30
size: -
J: TRBJ1-2
D: -

DNA: TGCAGCGTGGGGGAGGGAATAGGCGAGCAGTACTTC
CDR3: CSVGEGIGEQYF
V: TRBV29-1
size: -
J: TRBJ2-7
D: TRBD2

DNA: TGTGCCAGCAGCGTGGAGGGGGCGTCCGGAAACACCATATATTTT
CDR3: CASSVEGASGNTIYF
V: TRBV9
size: -
J: TRBJ1-3
D: TRBD1

DNA: TGTGCCAGCAGCCAAGTAAGGGGGCGCGGTGAAAAACTGTTTTTT
CDR3: CASSQVRGRGEKLFF
V: TRBV14
size: -
J: TRBJ1-4
D: TRBD1

DNA: TGTGCTAGTGGTTTGGTACGATCGGACAGGAGGAACACTGAAGCTTTCTTT
CDR3: CASGLVRSDRRNTEAFF
V: TRBV12-5
size: -
J: TRBJ1-1
D: TRBD1

DNA: TGTGCCCAAAAGGGCGGGTGGTCTGGAGGCTACACCTTC
CDR3: CAQKGGWSGGYTF
V: TRBV30
size: once
J: TRBJ1-2
D: -

DNA: TGTGCCAGCAGCCGTGGGGGGGTCGGGGTTACGAACACCGGGGAGCTGTTTTTT
CDR3: CASSRGGVGVTNTGELFF
V: TRBV7-3
size: -
J: TRBJ2-2
D: TRBD2

DNA: TGTGCCAGCAGCTTTTACCCAGGGGATGAAAAACTGTTTTTT
CDR3: CASSFYPGDEKLFF
V: TRBV7-8
size: -
J: TRBJ1-4
D: -

DNA: TGTGCCACCAGCAGAGATCTGGTGAGCTATGGCTACACCTTC
CDR3: CATSRDLVSYGYTF
V: TRBV15
size: -
J: TRBJ1-2
D: -

DNA: TGTGCCAGCAGCGTAGGGTCGACGGGTCTAAGCGGGGAGCTGTTTTTT
CDR3: CASSVGSTGLSGELFF
V: TRBV9
size: -
J: TRBJ2-2
D: -

DNA: TGTGCCAGCAGCGGACAGGGAGGCCTCGGTGGCTACACCTTC
CDR3: CASSGQGGLGGYTF
V: TRBV7-2
size: -
J: TRBJ1-2
D: TRBD1

DNA: TGTGCCAGCAGCTTGGCCGGGACAGACGAGCAGTACTTC
CDR3: CASSLAGTDEQYF
V: TRBV5-4
size: -
J: TRBJ2-7
D: TRBD1

DNA: TGTGCTAGTAAAGAGGGGGTAAATTCACCCCTCCACTTT
CDR3: CASKEGVNSPLHF
V: TRBV12-5
size: -
J: TRBJ1-6
D: -

DNA: TGTGCCAGTAGTATGCGGGTGGGACTAGCGGGGGACCAAAACACCGGGGAGCTGTTTTTT
CDR3: CASSMRVGLAGDQNTGELFF
V: TRBV19
size: -
J: TRBJ2-2
D: TRBD2

DNA: TGTGCCAGCAGAGGGCCAGGAGGTATTCAGTACTTC
CDR3: CASRGPGGIQYF
V: TRBV7-9
size: -
J: TRBJ2-4
D: -

DNA: TGTGCCAGCAGCTCAGGACTATACGAGCAGTACTTC
CDR3: CASSSGLYEQYF
V: TRBV11-2
size: -
J: TRBJ2-7
D: -

DNA: TGTGCCAGCAGTAGACAGGGACCCACTGAAGCTTTCTTT
CDR3: CASSRQGPTEAFF
V: TRBV2
size: -
J: TRBJ1-1
D: TRBD1

DNA: TGTGCCAGCAGATACGACAGGGGTGACTATGGCTACACCTTC
CDR3: CASRYDRGDYGYTF
V: TRBV5-5
size: once
J: TRBJ1-2
D: TRBD1

DNA: TGTGCCAGCAGAACTAGCGTCACAGATACGCAGTATTTT
CDR3: CASRTSVTDTQYF
V: TRBV7-8
size: -
J: TRBJ2-3
D: TRBD2

DNA: TGTGCCAGCAGCTCCCCGACGCGAGGAGAAAACACCATATATTTT
CDR3: CASSSPTRGENTIYF
V: TRBV9
size: -
J: TRBJ1-3
D: -

DNA: TGTGCCAGCAAAACCGGGCCAGGGGACTACTACACCTTC
CDR3: CASKTGPGDYYTF
V: TRBV6-1
size: -
J: TRBJ1-2
D: -

DNA: TGCGCCAGCAGCCCCGCCGGGGGTCAGGGCTCGAGAACTGAAGCTTTCTTT
CDR3: CASSPAGGQGSRTEAFF
V: TRBV5-1
size: -
J: TRBJ1-1
D: -

DNA: TGTGCCAGTAGTGCCCGACAAGCTTCCGGCTATGGCTACACCTTC
CDR3: CASSARQASGYGYTF
V: TRBV19
size: -
J: TRBJ1-2
D: -

DNA: TGTGCCAGCAGTTTAACCAGGGGGCCTGGGGCCAACGTCCTGACTTTC
CDR3: CASSLTRGPGANVLTF
V: TRBV27
size: -
J: TRBJ2-6
D: TRBD1

DNA: TGTGCCAGCAGACCCCTTCTCGAGTCCAATGAGCAGTTCTTC
CDR3: CASRPLLESNEQFF
V: TRBV27
size: -
J: TRBJ2-1
D: -

DNA: TGTGCCAGCAGTGAATATCCCCTGACAGCTACCGACACAGATACGCAGTATTTT
CDR3: CASSEYPLTATDTDTQYF
V: TRBV25-1
size: -
J: TRBJ2-3
D: -

DNA: TGTGCCAGCAGCTCGACAGGGAACACTGAAGCTTTCTTT
CDR3: CASSSTGNTEAFF
V: TRBV6-5
size: few
J: TRBJ1-1
D: -

DNA: TGTGCCAGCAGTGAAGCCAGCGGTCTAATGGGTGAGCAGTTCTTC
CDR3: CASSEASGLMGEQFF
V: TRBV2
size: -
J: TRBJ2-1
D: -

DNA: TGTGCCAGTAGTACGACAGGACCGAATCAGCCCCAGCATTTT
CDR3: CASSTTGPNQPQHF
V: TRBV19
size: -
J: TRBJ1-5
D: -

DNA: TGTGCCAGCAGGGGGACAGGGGGTCGGGATACGCAGTATTTT
CDR3: CASRGTGGRDTQYF
V: TRBV2
size: -
J: TRBJ2-3
D: TRBD1

DNA: TGTGCCAGCAGTTCGACTGACAGGGCCGCCTACGAGCAGTACTTC
CDR3: CASSSTDRAAYEQYF
V: TRBV6-6
size: -
J: TRBJ2-7
D: TRBD1

DNA: TGTGCCAGCAGTGGACTAGCGGCTAGCACAGATACGCAGTATTTT
CDR3: CASSGLAASTDTQYF
V: TRBV27
size: -
J: TRBJ2-3
D: TRBD2

DNA: TGTGCCAGCAGCACAAGTATGGGGGGGGGATCAGATACGCAGTATTTT
CDR3: CASSTSMGGGSDTQYF
V: TRBV4-2
size: -
J: TRBJ2-3
D: TRBD2

DNA: TGTGCCAGCAGCGTCACTAGCGGGGGGGCCTGGGAGACCCAGTACTTC
CDR3: CASSVTSGGAWETQYF
V: TRBV9
size: -
J: TRBJ2-5
D: TRBD2

DNA: TGTGCCAGCAGTTGGCCCGGGGGGCGCACAGATACGCAGTATTTT
CDR3: CASSWPGGRTDTQYF
V: TRBV6-6
size: few
J: TRBJ2-3
D: -

DNA: TGTGCCAGCAGTCCCGAGGGCCGCGGCTACACCTTC
CDR3: CASSPEGRGYTF
V: TRBV27
size: -
J: TRBJ1-2
D: -

DNA: TGTGCCAGCAGCCTACCAAGACTAGCGGGGGTCTACGAGCAGTACTTC
CDR3: CASSLPRLAGVYEQYF
V: TRBV11-2
size: -
J: TRBJ2-7
D: TRBD2

DNA: TGTGCCAGTAGTCCAACAGGGGTGCAAGATCAGCCCCAGCATTTT
CDR3: CASSPTGVQDQPQHF
V: TRBV19
size: -
J: TRBJ1-5
D: TRBD1

DNA: TGTGCCTCTCTATTCCGGGACAGGGGAGAAGCTTTCTTT
CDR3: CASLFRDRGEAFF
V: TRBV2
size: -
J: TRBJ1-1
D: TRBD1

DNA: TGTGCCAGCAGCTATTTGGGCCCGACAGGAAGCAATCAGCCCCAGCATTTT
CDR3: CASSYLGPTGSNQPQHF
V: TRBV5-6
size: -
J: TRBJ1-5
D: -

DNA: TGTGCCAGCAGCTCAGGGGAAGCTGGAAACACCATATATTTT
CDR3: CASSSGEAGNTIYF
V: TRBV7-6
size: -
J: TRBJ1-3
D: -

DNA: TGTGCCAGCAGTGCCGGGACAGGGCCCGTCGGCTACACCTTC
CDR3: CASSAGTGPVGYTF
V: TRBV5-6
size: once
J: TRBJ1-2
D: TRBD1

DNA: TGTGCCAGCAGAGAGGACAGAAATCTGCCCCAGCATTTT
CDR3: CASREDRNLPQHF
V: TRBV6-1
size: -
J: TRBJ1-5
D: -

DNA: TGTGCCACCTCCGGCCGGGACAGGGAAGAAAAACTGTTTTTT
CDR3: CATSGRDREEKLFF
V: TRBV19
size: few
J: TRBJ1-4
D: TRBD1

DNA: TGTGCCAGCAGCGTGGCTAGCGGGGTATATGAGCAGTTCTTC
CDR3: CASSVASGVYEQFF
V: TRBV9
size: -
J: TRBJ2-1
D: TRBD2

DNA: TGTGCCTGGAGCATTAGGGGCGGGGAGCTGTTTTTT
CDR3: CAWSIRGGELFF
V: TRBV30
size: -
J: TRBJ2-2
D: -

DNA: TGTGCCAGCAGTTATGACAGGGGGCTGACTGAAGCTTTCTTT
CDR3: CASSYDRGLTEAFF
V: TRBV6-6
size: -
J: TRBJ1-1
D: TRBD1

DNA: TGTGCCAGCTCACCACCTTCCAGGGGAGATTACGAGCAGTACTTC
CDR3: CASSPPSRGDYEQYF
V: TRBV18
size: -
J: TRBJ2-7
D: -

DNA: TGTGCCAGCAGCGTTATCGGGACTAGCGGAATTAATGAGCAGTTCTTC
CDR3: CASSVIGTSGINEQFF
V: TRBV9
size: -
J: TRBJ2-1
D: TRBD2

DNA: TGTGCCAGCAGCGCCGGGACTAGCGGGGGGGCCTTAGGCACCGGGGAGCTGTTTTTT
CDR3: CASSAGTSGGALGTGELFF
V: TRBV5-4
size: -
J: TRBJ2-2
D: TRBD2